This T cell receptor beta chain was retrieved from a study of T cell responses to AZD1222 COVID-19 vaccine. This clone was detected only once. The antigen is undetermined. The junction had 8 bases not matched to a gene; V was cut back by 4 bases and J by 2 bases. This CDR3 is built from 16 residues. The germline CDR1 and CDR2 sequences are WSHSY and SAAADI. The repertoire was sequenced with immunoSEQ multiplex PCR; TCRdb's copy has only in-frame clones and lacks some. The sample lists around 130,000 clones, about nine tenths seen once, with more than 3.5% in the top ten. Findings of the study overall: Repertoires were obtained solely post-peak T cell response. Donors were mostly white British, more females; clonal diversity possibly underestimated. Seropositive AZD1222 recipients at baseline numbered only five or six. Of spike-specific TCRs, nearly half reportedly target regions left unmutated in variants.

The rearrangement links TRBV10-2 to TRBJ2-5, with 9 nucleotides matching TRBD2. The sequencing used peripheral blood, collected 28 days after the second dose of the MenACWY control vaccine. The receptor's source is an adult who received the MenACWY meningococcal vaccine as a control. CDR3: CASSAEAGGWQETQYF. CDR3 DNA: TGCGCCAGCAGTGCAGAAGCGGGGGGTTGGCAAGAGACCCAGTACTTC.